The entry that follows covers one T cell receptor beta chain sequence. Its antigen remains unknown. This specimen comes from a study of shared clonotypes between healthy human individuals. The overall study: Donor ages ranged 18 to 49 years: a couple of women, a few men.

This table comes from immunoSEQ multiplex PCR, and its TCRdb copy is limited to in-frame clones, with some not included. The sample contains about 1 million clones, 75% of which appear only once. Whole-study findings and limits: Non-shared clonotypes showed lower generation probabilities than clonotypes common to all four donors. Shared across a few donors were about 4.6% of the naive CD4 clonotypes.

The receptor comes from a man aged 18 to 29 in good health. Sequences were obtained from memory CD4+ T cells sorted from blood. Subset defined: CD45RA-negative fraction.

For the CDR3, the DNA is TGTGCCAGCAGCTTAGTTGGTGGGGTCCCCTACAATGAGCAGTTCTTC. Its translation: CASSLVGGVPYNEQFF. The rearrangement uses TRBV7-8 and TRBJ2-1; D not certain. The CDR3 sequence is 16 residues long. V was clipped by 1 base and J by 2 bases, with 12 bases between them. Germline CDR1 reads SGHVS; CDR2 reads FQNEAQ.